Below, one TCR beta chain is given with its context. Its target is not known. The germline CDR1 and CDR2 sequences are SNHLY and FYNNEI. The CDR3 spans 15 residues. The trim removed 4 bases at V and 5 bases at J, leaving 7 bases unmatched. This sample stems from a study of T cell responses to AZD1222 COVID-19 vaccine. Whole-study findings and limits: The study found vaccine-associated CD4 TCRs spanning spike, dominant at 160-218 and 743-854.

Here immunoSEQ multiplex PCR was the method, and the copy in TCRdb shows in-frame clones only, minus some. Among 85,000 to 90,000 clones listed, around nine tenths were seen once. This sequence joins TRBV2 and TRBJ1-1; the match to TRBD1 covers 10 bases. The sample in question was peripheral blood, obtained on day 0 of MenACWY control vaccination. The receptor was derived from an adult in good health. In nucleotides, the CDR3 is TGTGCCAGCAGTGGAGACAGGGGGCGAGATACTGAAGCTTTCTTT. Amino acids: CASSGDRGRDTEAFF.